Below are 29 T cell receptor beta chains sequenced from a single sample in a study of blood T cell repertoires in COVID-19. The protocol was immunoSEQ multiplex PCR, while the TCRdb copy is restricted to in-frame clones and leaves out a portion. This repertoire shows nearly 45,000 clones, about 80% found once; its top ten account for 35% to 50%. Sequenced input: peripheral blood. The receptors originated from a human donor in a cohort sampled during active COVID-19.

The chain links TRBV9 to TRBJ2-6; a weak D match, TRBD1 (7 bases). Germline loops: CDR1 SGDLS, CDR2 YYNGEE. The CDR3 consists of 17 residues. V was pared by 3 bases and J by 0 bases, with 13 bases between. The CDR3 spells CASSGGTDPSGANVLTF. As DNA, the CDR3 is TGTGCCAGCAGCGGCGGGACAGACCCCTCTGGGGCCAACGTCCTGACTTTC.

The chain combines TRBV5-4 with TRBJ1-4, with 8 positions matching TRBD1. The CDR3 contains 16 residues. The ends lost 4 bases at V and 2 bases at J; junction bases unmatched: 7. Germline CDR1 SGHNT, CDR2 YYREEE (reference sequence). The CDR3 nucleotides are TGTGCCAGCAGCGACACCCGACAGGGGACTAATGAAAAACTGTTTTTT. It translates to CASSDTRQGTNEKLFF.

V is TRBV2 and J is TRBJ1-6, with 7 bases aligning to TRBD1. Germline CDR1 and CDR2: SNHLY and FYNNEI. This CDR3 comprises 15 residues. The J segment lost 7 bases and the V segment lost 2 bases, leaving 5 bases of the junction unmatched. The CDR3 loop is CASSETGGQNSPLHF. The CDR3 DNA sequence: TGTGCCAGCAGTGAAACCGGGGGACAGAATTCACCCCTCCACTTT.

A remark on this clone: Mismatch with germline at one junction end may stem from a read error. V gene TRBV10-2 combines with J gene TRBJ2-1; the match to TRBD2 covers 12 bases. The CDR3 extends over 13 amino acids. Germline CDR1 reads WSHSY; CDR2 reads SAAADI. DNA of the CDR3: TGCGCCAGCAGTGAGGCGGGACTAGCGGGTGAACTCTTC. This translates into CASSEAGLAGELF.

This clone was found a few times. Here the CDR3 reads CASSISGVGANVLTF. For the CDR3, the DNA is TGTGCCAGTAGTATATCAGGGGTCGGGGCCAACGTCCTGACTTTC. This chain connects TRBV19 to TRBJ2-6; tentatively, D is TRBD1 (6 bases). The CDR3 is 15 amino acids. Germline V gene sequence: CDR1 LNHDA, CDR2 SQIVND (reference sequence). The V end lost 2 bases, the J end lost 4 bases, and 9 bases lay between the germline ends. Combining the CDR3 with reference TRBV19 and TRBJ2-6 gives the whole variable domain DGGITQSPKYLFRKEGQNVTLSCEQNLNHDAMYWYRQDPGQGLRLIYYSQIVNDFQKGDIAEGYSVSREKKESFPLTVTSAQKNPTAFYLCASSISGVGANVLTFGAGSRLTVL.

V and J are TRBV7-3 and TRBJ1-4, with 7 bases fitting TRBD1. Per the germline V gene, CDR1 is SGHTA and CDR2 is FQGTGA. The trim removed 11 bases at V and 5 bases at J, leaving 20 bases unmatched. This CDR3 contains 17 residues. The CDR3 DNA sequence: TGTGCCCTCAGCAGCGCCACCCGGGACAGCGAAAATGAAAAACTGTTTTTT. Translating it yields CALSSATRDSENEKLFF.

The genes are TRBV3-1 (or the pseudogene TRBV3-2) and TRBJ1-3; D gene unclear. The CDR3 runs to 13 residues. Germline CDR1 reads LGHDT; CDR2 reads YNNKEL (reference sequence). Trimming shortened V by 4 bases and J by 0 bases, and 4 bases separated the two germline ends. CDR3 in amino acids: CASSPLSGNTIYF. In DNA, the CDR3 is TGTGCCAGCAGCCCTCTCTCTGGAAACACCATATATTTT.

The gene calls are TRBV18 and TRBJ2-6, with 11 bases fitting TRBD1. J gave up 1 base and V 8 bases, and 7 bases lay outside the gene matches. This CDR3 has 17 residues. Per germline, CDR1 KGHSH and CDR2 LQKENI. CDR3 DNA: TGTGCCAGCCCCCGGACAGGGGGCGGGTCTGGGGCCAACGTCCTGACTTTC. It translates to CASPRTGGGSGANVLTF.

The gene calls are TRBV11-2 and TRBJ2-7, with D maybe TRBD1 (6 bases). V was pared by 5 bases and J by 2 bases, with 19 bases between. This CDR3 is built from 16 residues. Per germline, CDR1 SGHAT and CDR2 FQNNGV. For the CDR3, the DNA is TGTGCCAGCAGCCCCAGAGGTCTGGACAGAACCTACGAGCAGTACTTC. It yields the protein CASSPRGLDRTYEQYF.

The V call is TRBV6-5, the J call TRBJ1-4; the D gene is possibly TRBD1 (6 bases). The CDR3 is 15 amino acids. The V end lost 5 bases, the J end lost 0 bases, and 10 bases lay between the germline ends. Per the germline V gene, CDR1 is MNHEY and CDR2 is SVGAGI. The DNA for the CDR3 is TGTGCCAGCAGTCCCAGGGGCGCAACTAATGAAAAACTGTTTTTT. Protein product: CASSPRGATNEKLFF.

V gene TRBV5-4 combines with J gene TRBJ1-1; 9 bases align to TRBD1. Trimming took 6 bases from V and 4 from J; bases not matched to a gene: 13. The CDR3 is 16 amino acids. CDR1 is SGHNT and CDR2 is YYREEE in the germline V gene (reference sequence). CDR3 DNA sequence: TGTGCCAGCACCATGGGACAGGGAAGGATGGGCACTGAAGCTTTCTTT. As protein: CASTMGQGRMGTEAFF.

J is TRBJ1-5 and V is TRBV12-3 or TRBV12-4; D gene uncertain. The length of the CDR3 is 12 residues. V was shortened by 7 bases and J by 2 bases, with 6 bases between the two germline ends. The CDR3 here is CASMEGNQPQHF. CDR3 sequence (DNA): TGTGCCAGCATGGAGGGCAATCAGCCCCAGCATTTT.

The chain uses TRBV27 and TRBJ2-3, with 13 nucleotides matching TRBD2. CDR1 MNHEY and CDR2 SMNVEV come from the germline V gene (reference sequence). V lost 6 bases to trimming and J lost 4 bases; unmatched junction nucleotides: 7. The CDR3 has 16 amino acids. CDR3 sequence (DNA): TGTGCCAGCAGCCCAGCGGGACTAGCGGGGCCAGATACGCAGTATTTT. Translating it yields CASSPAGLAGPDTQYF.

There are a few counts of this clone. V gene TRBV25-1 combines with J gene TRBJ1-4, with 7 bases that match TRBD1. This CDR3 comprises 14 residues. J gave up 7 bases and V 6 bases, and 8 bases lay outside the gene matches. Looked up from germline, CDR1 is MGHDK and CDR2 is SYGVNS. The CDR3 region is CASSPRGYGEKLFF. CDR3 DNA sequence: TGTGCCAGCAGCCCCAGGGGGTATGGTGAAAAACTGTTTTTT.

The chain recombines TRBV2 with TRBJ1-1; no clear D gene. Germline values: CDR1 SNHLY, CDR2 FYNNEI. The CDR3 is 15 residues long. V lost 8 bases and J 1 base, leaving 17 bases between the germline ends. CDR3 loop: CASPTSAATNTEAFF. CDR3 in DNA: TGTGCCAGCCCAACCTCCGCGGCAACGAACACTGAAGCTTTCTTT.

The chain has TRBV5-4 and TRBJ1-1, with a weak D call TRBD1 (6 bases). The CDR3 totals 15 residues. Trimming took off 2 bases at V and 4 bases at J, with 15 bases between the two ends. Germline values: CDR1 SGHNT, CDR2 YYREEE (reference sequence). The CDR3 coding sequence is TGTGCCAGCAGCTTTACAGGGAAGGGGAGCACTGAAGCTTTCTTT. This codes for CASSFTGKGSTEAFF.

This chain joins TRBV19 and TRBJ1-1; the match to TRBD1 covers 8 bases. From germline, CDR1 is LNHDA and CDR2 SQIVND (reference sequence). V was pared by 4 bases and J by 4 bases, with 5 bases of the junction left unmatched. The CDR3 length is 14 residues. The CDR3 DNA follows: TGTGCCAGTAGTAGTCCGGGACAGGCCACTGAAGCTTTCTTT. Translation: CASSSPGQATEAFF. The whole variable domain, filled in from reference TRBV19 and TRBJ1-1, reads DGGITQSPKYLFRKEGQNVTLSCEQNLNHDAMYWYRQDPGQGLRLIYYSQIVNDFQKGDIAEGYSVSREKKESFPLTVTSAQKNPTAFYLCASSSPGQATEAFFGQGTRLTVV.

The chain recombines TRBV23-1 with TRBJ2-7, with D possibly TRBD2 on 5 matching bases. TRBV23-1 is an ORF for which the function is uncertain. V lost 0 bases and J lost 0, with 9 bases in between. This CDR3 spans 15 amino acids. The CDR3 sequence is CASSQSERPSYEQYF. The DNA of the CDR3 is TGCGCCAGCAGTCAATCGGAGCGGCCCTCCTACGAGCAGTACTTC.

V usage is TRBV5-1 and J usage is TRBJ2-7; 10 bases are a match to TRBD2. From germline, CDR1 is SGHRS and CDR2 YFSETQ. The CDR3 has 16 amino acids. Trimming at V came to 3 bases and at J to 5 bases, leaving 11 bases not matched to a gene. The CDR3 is CASSSRPGTSANEQYF. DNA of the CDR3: TGCGCCAGCAGCTCCCGGCCCGGGACTAGCGCCAACGAGCAGTACTTC.

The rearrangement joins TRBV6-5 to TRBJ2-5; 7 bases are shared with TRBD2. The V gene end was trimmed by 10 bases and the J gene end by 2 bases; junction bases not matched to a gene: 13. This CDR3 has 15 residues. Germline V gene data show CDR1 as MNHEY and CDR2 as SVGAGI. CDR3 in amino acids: CATVRGVVGQETQYF. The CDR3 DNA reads TGTGCCACCGTCCGGGGGGTTGTGGGTCAAGAGACCCAGTACTTC.

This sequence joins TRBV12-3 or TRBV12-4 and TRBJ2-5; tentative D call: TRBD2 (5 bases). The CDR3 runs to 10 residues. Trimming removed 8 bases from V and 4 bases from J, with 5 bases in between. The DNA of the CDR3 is TGTGCCAGCGGAGGAGAGACCCAGTACTTC. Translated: CASGGETQYF.

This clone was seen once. The CDR3 nucleotides read TGTGCCAGCAGCGCAGCTGACAGTTACCAAGAGACCCAGTACTTC. Translation: CASSAADSYQETQYF. This rearrangement joins TRBV5-4 to TRBJ2-5; D perhaps matches TRBD1 (5 bases). V lost 4 bases, J lost 0 bases, and 13 bases lay in between. The CDR3 has 15 residues. Looked up from germline, CDR1 is SGHNT and CDR2 is YYREEE (reference sequence).

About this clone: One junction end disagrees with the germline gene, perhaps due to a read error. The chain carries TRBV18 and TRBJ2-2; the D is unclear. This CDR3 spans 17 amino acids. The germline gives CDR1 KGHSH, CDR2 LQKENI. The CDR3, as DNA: TGTGCCAGCCCACCATACTTATTAAGAGAAAACACCGGGGAGCTGTTTTTT. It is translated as CASPPYLLRENTGELFF.

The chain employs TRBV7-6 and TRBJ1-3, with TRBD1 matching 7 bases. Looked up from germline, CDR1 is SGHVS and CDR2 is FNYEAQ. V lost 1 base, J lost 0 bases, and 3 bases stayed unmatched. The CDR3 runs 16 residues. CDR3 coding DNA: TGTGCCAGCAGCTTAGAAAGGGGGCTCTCTGGAAACACCATATATTTT. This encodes CASSLERGLSGNTIYF.

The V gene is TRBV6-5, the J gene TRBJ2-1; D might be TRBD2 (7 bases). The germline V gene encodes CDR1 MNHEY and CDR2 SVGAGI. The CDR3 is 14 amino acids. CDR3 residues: CASLKGGTYNEQFF. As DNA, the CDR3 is TGTGCTTCACTTAAGGGGGGGACCTACAATGAGCAGTTCTTC.

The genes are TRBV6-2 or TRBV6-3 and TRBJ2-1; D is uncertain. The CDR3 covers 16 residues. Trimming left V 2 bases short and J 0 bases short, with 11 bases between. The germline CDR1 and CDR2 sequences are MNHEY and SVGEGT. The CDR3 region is CASSYPALSSYNEQFF. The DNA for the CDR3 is TGTGCCAGCAGTTACCCTGCTCTGAGCTCCTACAATGAGCAGTTCTTC.

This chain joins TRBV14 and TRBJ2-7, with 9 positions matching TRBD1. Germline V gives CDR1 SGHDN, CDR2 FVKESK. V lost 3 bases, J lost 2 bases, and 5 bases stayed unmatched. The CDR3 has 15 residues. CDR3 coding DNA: TGTGCCAGCAGCCAGGGTAGGACAGGGGCCTACGAGCAGTACTTC. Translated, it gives CASSQGRTGAYEQYF.

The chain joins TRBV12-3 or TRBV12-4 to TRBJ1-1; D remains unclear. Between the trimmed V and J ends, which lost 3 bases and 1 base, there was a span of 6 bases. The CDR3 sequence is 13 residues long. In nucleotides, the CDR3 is TGTGCCAGCAGTTTGTACAGGAACACTGAAGCTTTCTTT. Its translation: CASSLYRNTEAFF.

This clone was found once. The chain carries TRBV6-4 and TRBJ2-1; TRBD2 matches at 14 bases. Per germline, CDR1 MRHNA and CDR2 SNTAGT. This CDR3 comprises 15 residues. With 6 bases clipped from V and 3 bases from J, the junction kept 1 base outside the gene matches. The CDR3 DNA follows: TGTGCCAGCAGCGGGACTAGCGGGGGCTACAATGAGCAGTTCTTC. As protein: CASSGTSGGYNEQFF.